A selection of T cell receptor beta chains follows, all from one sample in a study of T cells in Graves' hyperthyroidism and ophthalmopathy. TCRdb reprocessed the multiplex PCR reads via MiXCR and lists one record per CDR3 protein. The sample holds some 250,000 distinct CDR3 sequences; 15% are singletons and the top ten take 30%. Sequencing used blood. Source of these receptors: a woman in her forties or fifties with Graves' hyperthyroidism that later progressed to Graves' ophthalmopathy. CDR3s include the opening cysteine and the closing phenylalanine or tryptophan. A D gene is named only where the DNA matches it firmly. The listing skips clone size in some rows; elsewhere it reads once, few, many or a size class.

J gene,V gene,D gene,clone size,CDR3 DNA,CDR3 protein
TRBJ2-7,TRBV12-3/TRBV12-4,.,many,TGTGCCAGCAGCTACGGGACTCATACCTACGAGCAGTACTTC,CASSYGTHTYEQYF
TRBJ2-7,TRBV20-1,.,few,TGCAGTGCTAGCGTCCCTGGATCCTACGAGCAGTACTTC,CSASVPGSYEQYF
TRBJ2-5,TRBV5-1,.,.,TGCGCCAGCAGCTCGGGACTTTGGGGGGAGACCCAGTACTTC,CASSSGLWGETQYF
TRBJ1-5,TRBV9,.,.,TGTGCCAGCAGCGTAGGTACAGCGGATCAGCCCCAGCATTTT,CASSVGTADQPQHF
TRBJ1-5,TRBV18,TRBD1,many,TGTGCCAGCTCACCCGGGACAGGGGGCACGAGCAATCAGCCCCAGCATTTT,CASSPGTGGTSNQPQHF
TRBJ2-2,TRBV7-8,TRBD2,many,TGTGCCAGCAGCTCCGGGGCTAGCGGGAGCCCGTACACCGGGGAGCTGTTTTTT,CASSSGASGSPYTGELFF
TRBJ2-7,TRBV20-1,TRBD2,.,TGCAGTGCTAGAGACCTTAAGCCGACTAGCGGGGTCTACGAGCAGTACTTC,CSARDLKPTSGVYEQYF
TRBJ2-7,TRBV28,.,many,TGTGCCAGCAGTTTAGACAGCGTAACCTACGAGCAGTACTTC,CASSLDSVTYEQYF
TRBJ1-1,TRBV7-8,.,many,TGTGCCAGCAGCTCGTCCCCGCGCACTGAAGCTTTCTTT,CASSSSPRTEAFF
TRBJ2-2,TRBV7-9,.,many,TGTGCCAGCAGCTTAAGTGGCGGAGACACCGGGGAGCTGTTTTTT,CASSLSGGDTGELFF
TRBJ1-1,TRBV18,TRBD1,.,TGTGCCAGCTCCCTAACCGGGACAGGGTCGGTGACTGAAGCTTTCTTT,CASSLTGTGSVTEAFF
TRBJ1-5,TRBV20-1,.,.,TGCAGTGCTAGCGGACAGTTAAGGTATAGCAATCAGCCCCAGCATTTT,CSASGQLRYSNQPQHF
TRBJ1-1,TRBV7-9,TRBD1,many,TGTGCCAGCAGCCCATTATCAGGGACAGCAAACACTGAAGCTTTCTTT,CASSPLSGTANTEAFF
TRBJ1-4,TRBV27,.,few,TGTGCCAGCAGTTTATACGGGGCGACTAATGAAAAACTGTTTTTT,CASSLYGATNEKLFF
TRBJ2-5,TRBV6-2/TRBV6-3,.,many,TGTGCCAGCAGTTACTTGGGGCGAAAGACCCAGTACTTC,CASSYLGRKTQYF
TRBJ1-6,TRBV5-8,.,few,TGTGCCAGCAGCTTGGCCGAAGGGTTCAATTCACCCCTCCACTTT,CASSLAEGFNSPLHF
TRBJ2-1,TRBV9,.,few,TGTGCCAGCAGCGTAGACGCGGGGAGTGGCTATGAGCAGTTCTTC,CASSVDAGSGYEQFF
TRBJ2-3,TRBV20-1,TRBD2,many,TGCAGTGCTCCTCCCAGCGGGAGGGCCGGAGATACGCAGTATTTT,CSAPPSGRAGDTQYF
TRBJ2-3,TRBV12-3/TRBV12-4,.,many,TGTGCCAGCAGTTTAGAGAATGTGGATGCAGATACGCAGTATTTT,CASSLENVDADTQYF
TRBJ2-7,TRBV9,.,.,TGTGCCAGCAGCGTAGGAGTGACAGAGCTAAACTACGAGCAGTACTTC,CASSVGVTELNYEQYF
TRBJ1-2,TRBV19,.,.,TGTGCCAGTACCCCCGACAGTGAGGACTATGGCTACACCTTC,CASTPDSEDYGYTF
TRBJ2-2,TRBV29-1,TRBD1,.,TGCAGCGCGAGGGGGCACGCGAACACCGGGGAGCTGTTTTTT,CSARGHANTGELFF
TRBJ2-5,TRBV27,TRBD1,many,TGTGCCAGCAGTACTTACAGGGGGCGAGGGGAGACCCAGTACTTC,CASSTYRGRGETQYF
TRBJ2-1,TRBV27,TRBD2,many,TGTGCCAGCAGTTTAGGACGGACAACTAGCGGGAGGTTCACCTACAATGAGCAGTTCTTC,CASSLGRTTSGRFTYNEQFF
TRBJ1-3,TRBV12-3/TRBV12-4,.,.,TGTGCCAGCAGTTTAGGGGTAGGGGTAGGAAACACCATATATTTT,CASSLGVGVGNTIYF
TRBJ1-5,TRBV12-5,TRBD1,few,TGTGCTAGTGGTCCGGGGACAGACAATCAGCCCCAGCATTTT,CASGPGTDNQPQHF
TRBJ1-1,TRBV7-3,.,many,TGTGCCAGCAGCTTAATGGGGGCGAACACTGAAGCTTTCTTT,CASSLMGANTEAFF
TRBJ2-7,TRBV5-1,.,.,TGCGCCAGCAGCTTGGAGGATTTGGGGCAGAGGCGCGGGGAGCAGTACTTC,CASSLEDLGQRRGEQYF
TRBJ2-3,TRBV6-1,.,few,TGTGCCAGCAGGTCCGGGCGCCTCACAGATACGCAGTATTTT,CASRSGRLTDTQYF